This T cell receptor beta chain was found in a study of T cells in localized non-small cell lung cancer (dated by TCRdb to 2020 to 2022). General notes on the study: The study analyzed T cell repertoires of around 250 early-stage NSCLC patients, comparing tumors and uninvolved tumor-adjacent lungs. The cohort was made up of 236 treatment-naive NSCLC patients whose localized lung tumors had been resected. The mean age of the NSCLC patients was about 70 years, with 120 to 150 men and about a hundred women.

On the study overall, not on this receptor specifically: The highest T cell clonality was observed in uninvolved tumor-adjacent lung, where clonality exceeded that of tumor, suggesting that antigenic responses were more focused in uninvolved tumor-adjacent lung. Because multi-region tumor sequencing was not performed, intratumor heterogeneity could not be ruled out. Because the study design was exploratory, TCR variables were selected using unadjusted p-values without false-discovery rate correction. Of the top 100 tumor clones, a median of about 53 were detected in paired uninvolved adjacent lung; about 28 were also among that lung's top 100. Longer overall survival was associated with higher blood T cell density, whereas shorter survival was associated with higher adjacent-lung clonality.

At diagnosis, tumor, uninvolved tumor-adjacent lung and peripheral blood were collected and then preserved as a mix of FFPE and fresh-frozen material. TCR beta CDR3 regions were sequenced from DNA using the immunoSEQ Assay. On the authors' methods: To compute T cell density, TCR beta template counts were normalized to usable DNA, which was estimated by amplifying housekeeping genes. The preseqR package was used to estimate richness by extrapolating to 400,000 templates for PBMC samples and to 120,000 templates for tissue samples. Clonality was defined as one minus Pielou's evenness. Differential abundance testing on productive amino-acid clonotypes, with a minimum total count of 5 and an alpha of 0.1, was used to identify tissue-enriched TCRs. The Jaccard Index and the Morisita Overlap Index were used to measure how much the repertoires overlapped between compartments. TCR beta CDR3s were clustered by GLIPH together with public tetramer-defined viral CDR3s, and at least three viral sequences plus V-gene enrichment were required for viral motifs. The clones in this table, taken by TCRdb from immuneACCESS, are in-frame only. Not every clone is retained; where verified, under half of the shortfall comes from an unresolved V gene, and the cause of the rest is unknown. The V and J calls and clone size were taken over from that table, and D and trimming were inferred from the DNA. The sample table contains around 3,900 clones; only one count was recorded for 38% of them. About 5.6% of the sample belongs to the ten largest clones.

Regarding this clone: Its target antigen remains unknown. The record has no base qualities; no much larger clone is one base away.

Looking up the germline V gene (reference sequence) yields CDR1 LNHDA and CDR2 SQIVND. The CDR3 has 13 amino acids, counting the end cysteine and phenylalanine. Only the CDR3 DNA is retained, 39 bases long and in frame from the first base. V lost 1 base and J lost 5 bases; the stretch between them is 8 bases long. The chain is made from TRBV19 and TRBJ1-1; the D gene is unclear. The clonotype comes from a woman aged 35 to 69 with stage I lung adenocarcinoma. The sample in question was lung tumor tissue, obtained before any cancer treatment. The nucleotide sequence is TGTGCCAGTAGTATAGGGGCACAGACTGAAGCTTTCTTT. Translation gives CASSIGAQTEAFF.